The rows below give T cell receptor beta chains drawn from one sample of a study of cytomegalovirus exposure and HLA in healthy donors. Libraries were prepared by immunoSEQ multiplex PCR; TCRdb keeps only in-frame clonotypes and omits some of them. The table includes about 360,000 clones, 86% detected once. Source material: PBMCs. The receptors here all came from a woman aged 18-30 years in good health and CMV-seronegative. Both conserved end residues are part of each CDR3. Where a row states a size, it is once, few, many or the class of an expanded clone; other rows omit it.

clone_size: few
v_call: TRBV15
j_call: TRBJ2-2
cdr3_aa: CATSVNTGELFF

clone_size: NA
v_call: TRBV6-5
j_call: TRBJ1-1
cdr3_aa: CASTSRGHTEAFF

clone_size: once
v_call: TRBV19
j_call: TRBJ1-5
cdr3_aa: CASMGQGWHQPQHF

clone_size: NA
v_call: TRBV29-1
j_call: TRBJ1-2
cdr3_aa: CSERRPGQAYGYTF

clone_size: NA
v_call: TRBV11-1
j_call: TRBJ1-1
cdr3_aa: CASSLSSRLDTEAFF

clone_size: NA
v_call: TRBV27
j_call: TRBJ2-7
cdr3_aa: CASSPSGRAHEQYF

clone_size: once
v_call: TRBV27
j_call: TRBJ1-5
cdr3_aa: CASSVRGSNQPQHF

clone_size: NA
v_call: TRBV29-1
j_call: TRBJ2-7
cdr3_aa: CSVEEGQAYEQYF

clone_size: NA
v_call: TRBV19
j_call: TRBJ1-6
cdr3_aa: CASSSLDRSSYNSPLHF

clone_size: NA
v_call: TRBV11-2
j_call: TRBJ2-7
cdr3_aa: CASSLVGAEQYF

clone_size: NA
v_call: TRBV7-6
j_call: TRBJ2-2
cdr3_aa: CACETSPNTGELFF

clone_size: NA
v_call: TRBV14
j_call: TRBJ1-2
cdr3_aa: CASSPGSDGYTF

clone_size: NA
v_call: TRBV28
j_call: TRBJ2-7
cdr3_aa: CASSRTSGSSYEQYF

clone_size: NA
v_call: TRBV7-8
j_call: TRBJ1-5
cdr3_aa: CASHGSYSNQPQHF

clone_size: NA
v_call: TRBV11-2
j_call: TRBJ2-7
cdr3_aa: CASSPSQGAGEQYF

clone_size: NA
v_call: TRBV2
j_call: TRBJ2-1
cdr3_aa: CASSERRANNEQFF

clone_size: NA
v_call: TRBV30
j_call: TRBJ2-2
cdr3_aa: CAWSQGVTGELFF

clone_size: once
v_call: TRBV5-1
j_call: TRBJ2-1
cdr3_aa: CASSPGNEQFF

clone_size: NA
v_call: TRBV4-1
j_call: TRBJ1-1
cdr3_aa: CASSPRGAGTEAFF

clone_size: NA
v_call: TRBV5-1
j_call: TRBJ1-3
cdr3_aa: CASSLDLTGGSSGNTIYF

clone_size: NA
v_call: TRBV5-4
j_call: TRBJ2-2
cdr3_aa: CASTPTGTGGRGELFF

clone_size: NA
v_call: TRBV7-6
j_call: TRBJ2-3
cdr3_aa: CASSLEREGRGDTQYF

clone_size: NA
v_call: TRBV27
j_call: TRBJ1-5
cdr3_aa: CASSLLGADQPQHF

clone_size: NA
v_call: TRBV9
j_call: TRBJ1-2
cdr3_aa: CASSVSTGVNYGYTF

clone_size: NA
v_call: TRBV7-2
j_call: TRBJ2-7
cdr3_aa: CASSLVGPSYEQYF

clone_size: NA
v_call: TRBV18
j_call: TRBJ2-7
cdr3_aa: CASSPSRTSGGSYEQYF

clone_size: NA
v_call: TRBV11-2
j_call: TRBJ2-7
cdr3_aa: CASSLGELAIYEQYF

clone_size: once
v_call: TRBV5-1
j_call: TRBJ2-1
cdr3_aa: CASSQGPMLERFF

clone_size: once
v_call: TRBV11-2
j_call: TRBJ1-2
cdr3_aa: CASSQGGQIGYGYTF

clone_size: NA
v_call: TRBV27
j_call: TRBJ1-2
cdr3_aa: CASSLTGESYTF

clone_size: once
v_call: TRBV30
j_call: TRBJ2-1
cdr3_aa: CAWRRQGQTYNEQFF

clone_size: NA
v_call: TRBV7-9
j_call: TRBJ2-5
cdr3_aa: CASSPRQFAGTSGRETQYF

clone_size: NA
v_call: TRBV25-1
j_call: TRBJ1-2
cdr3_aa: CASSDPHSGRYGYTF

clone_size: NA
v_call: TRBV27
j_call: TRBJ2-7
cdr3_aa: CASSPLRTSGTSYEQYF

clone_size: NA
v_call: TRBV10-2
j_call: TRBJ2-1
cdr3_aa: CASSASGGASNEQFF

clone_size: NA
v_call: TRBV11-2
j_call: TRBJ1-1
cdr3_aa: CASSLGRVTEAFF

clone_size: NA
v_call: TRBV18
j_call: TRBJ2-7
cdr3_aa: CASSPRQREFSEQYF

clone_size: NA
v_call: TRBV5-6
j_call: TRBJ2-1
cdr3_aa: CASSLSGGPNNEQFF

clone_size: NA
v_call: TRBV5-1
j_call: TRBJ2-2
cdr3_aa: CASSFQIAANTGELFF

clone_size: few
v_call: TRBV7-3
j_call: TRBJ2-1
cdr3_aa: CASSPQSGTYNEQFF

clone_size: NA
v_call: TRBV19
j_call: TRBJ1-3
cdr3_aa: CASTSDRQTNTIYF

clone_size: NA
v_call: TRBV18
j_call: TRBJ2-3
cdr3_aa: CASSPQGPTDTQYF

clone_size: once
v_call: TRBV6-5
j_call: TRBJ2-5
cdr3_aa: CASSGLDRDQETQYF

clone_size: NA
v_call: TRBV27
j_call: TRBJ2-1
cdr3_aa: CASTGDSSYNEQFF

clone_size: NA
v_call: TRBV5-4
j_call: TRBJ2-1
cdr3_aa: CASSLGSGINEQFF

clone_size: NA
v_call: TRBV10-1
j_call: TRBJ2-1
cdr3_aa: CATQAAGRGEQFF

clone_size: few
v_call: TRBV11-1
j_call: TRBJ2-2
cdr3_aa: CASSSAGTGGTGELFF

clone_size: NA
v_call: TRBV4-2
j_call: TRBJ2-2
cdr3_aa: CASSVIWTANTGELFF

clone_size: NA
v_call: TRBV5-1
j_call: TRBJ2-1
cdr3_aa: CASSLSTGVNEQFF

clone_size: NA
v_call: TRBV6-6
j_call: TRBJ2-7
cdr3_aa: CASRGLYEQYF

clone_size: NA
v_call: TRBV28
j_call: TRBJ1-3
cdr3_aa: CASSFSDRNTIYF

clone_size: NA
v_call: TRBV28
j_call: TRBJ2-1
cdr3_aa: CASSSRGAGGYNEQFF